One T cell receptor beta chain is described in this entry. The antigen remains unidentified. Libraries were prepared by immunoSEQ multiplex PCR; TCRdb keeps only in-frame clonotypes and omits some of them. The repertoire consists of under 2,500,000 clones, with nearly 97% occurring once and the leading ten covering roughly 0.13%. There are 14 residues in the CDR3. The V end lost 4 bases, the J end lost 0 bases, and 9 bases lay between the germline ends. Germline assignment: CDR1 WNHNN and CDR2 SYGVQD (reference sequence). This record comes from a study of shared clonotypes between healthy human individuals. General observations from the study: Sequencing depth was expected to affect clonotype sharing among donors.

This receptor was obtained from a man aged 18-30 years in good health. This chain joins TRBV10-1 and TRBJ1-1; perhaps TRBD1 as D (6 bases). Sequenced: naive CD4+ T cells sorted from blood. The subset denotes: CD45RA+ positively selected. Here the CDR3 DNA reads TGCGCCAGCAGTGGGGACATGATGAACACTGAAGCTTTCTTT. Residues: CASSGDMMNTEAFF.